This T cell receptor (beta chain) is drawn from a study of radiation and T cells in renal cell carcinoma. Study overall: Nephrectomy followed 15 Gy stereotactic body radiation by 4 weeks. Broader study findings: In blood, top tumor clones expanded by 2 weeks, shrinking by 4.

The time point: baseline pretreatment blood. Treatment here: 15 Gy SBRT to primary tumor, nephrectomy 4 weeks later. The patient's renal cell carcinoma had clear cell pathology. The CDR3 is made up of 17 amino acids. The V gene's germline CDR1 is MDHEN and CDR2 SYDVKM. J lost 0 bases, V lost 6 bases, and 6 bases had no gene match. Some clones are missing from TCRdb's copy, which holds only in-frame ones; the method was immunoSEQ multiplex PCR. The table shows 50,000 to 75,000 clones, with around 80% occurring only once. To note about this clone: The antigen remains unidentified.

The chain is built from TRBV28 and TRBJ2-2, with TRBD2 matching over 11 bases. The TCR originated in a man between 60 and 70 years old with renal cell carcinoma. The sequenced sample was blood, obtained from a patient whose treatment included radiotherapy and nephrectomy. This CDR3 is CASSRGLAVTNTGELFF. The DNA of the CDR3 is TGTGCCAGCAGCAGGGGACTAGCGGTAACGAACACCGGGGAGCTGTTTTTT.